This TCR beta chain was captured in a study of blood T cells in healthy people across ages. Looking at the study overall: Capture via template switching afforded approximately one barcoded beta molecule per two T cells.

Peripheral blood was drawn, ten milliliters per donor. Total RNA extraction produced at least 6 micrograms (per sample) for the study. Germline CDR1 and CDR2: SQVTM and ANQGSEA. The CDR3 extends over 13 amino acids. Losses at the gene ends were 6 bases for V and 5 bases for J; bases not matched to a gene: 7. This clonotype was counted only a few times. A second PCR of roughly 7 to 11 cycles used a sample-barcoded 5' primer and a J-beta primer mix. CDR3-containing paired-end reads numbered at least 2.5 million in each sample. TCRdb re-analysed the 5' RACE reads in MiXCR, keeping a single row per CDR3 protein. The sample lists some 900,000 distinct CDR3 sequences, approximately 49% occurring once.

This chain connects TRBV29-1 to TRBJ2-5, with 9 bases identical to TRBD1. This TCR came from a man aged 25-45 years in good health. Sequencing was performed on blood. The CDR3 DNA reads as TGCAGCGTCGAAACAGGGGGCGAGGAGACCCAGTACTTC. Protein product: CSVETGGEETQYF.